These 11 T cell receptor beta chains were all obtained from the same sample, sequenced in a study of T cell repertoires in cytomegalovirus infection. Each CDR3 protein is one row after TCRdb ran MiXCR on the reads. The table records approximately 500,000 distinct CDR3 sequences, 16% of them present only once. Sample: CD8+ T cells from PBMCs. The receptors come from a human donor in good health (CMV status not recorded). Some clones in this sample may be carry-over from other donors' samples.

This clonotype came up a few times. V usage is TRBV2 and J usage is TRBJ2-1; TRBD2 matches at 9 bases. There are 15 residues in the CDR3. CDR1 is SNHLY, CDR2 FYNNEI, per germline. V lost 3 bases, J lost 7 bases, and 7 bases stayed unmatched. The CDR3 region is CASSESSSGINEQFF. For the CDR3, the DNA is TGTGCCAGCAGTGAGTCTTCTAGCGGGATAAATGAGCAGTTCTTC.

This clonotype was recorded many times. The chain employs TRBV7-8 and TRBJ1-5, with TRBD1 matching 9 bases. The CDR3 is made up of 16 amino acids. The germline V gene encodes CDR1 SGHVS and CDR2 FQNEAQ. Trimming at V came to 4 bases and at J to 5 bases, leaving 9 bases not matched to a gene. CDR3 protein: CASSWGDRDWDQPQHF. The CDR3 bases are TGTGCCAGCAGCTGGGGGGACAGGGATTGGGATCAGCCCCAGCATTTT.

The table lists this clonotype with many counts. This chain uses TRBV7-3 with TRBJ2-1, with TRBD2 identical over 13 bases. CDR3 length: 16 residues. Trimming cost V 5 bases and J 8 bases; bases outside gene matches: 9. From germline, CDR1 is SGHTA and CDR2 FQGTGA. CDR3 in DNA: TGTGCCAGCAGCATACTAGCGGGAGGGCCGAACGATGAGCAGTTCTTC. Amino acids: CASSILAGGPNDEQFF.

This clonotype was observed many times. The CDR3 coding sequence is TGTGCTAGTGGTTTGGCGGGACAGGGGGAGGTCGGTGAGCAGTTCTTC. Translating gives CASGLAGQGEVGEQFF. The chain is built from TRBV12-5 and TRBJ2-1; 11 bases are shared with TRBD1. Germline CDR1 and CDR2: LGHNT and FRNRAP. Trimming cost V 1 base and J 9 bases; bases outside gene matches: 8. The CDR3 length is 16 residues.

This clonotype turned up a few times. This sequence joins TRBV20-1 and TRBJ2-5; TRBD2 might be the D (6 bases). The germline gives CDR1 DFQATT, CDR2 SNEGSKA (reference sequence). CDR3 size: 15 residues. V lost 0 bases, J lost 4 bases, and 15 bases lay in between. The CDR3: CSARDQRESRETQYF. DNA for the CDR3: TGCAGTGCTAGAGACCAACGGGAGTCGAGAGAGACCCAGTACTTC.

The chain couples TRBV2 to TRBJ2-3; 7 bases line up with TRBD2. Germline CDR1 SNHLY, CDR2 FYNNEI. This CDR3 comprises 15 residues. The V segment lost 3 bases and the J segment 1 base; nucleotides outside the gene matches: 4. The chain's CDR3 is CASSDGLAGTDTQYF. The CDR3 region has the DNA TGTGCCAGCAGTGATGGGCTAGCGGGCACAGATACGCAGTATTTT.

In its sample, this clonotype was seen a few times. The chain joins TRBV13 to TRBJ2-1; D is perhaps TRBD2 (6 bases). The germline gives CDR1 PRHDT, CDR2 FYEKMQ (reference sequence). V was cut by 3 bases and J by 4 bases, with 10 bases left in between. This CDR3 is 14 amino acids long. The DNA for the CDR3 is TGTGCCAGCAGCTTTCTGGAGGGGTACAATGAGCAGTTCTTC. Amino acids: CASSFLEGYNEQFF.

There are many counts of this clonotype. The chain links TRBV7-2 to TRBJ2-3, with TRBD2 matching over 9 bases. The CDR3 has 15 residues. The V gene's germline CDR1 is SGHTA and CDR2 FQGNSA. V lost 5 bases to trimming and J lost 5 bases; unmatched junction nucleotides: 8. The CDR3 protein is CASSRPSSGKDTQYF. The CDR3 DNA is TGTGCCAGCAGCCGCCCGTCTAGCGGGAAAGATACGCAGTATTTT. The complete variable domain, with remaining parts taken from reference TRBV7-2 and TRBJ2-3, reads GAGVSQSPSNKVTEKGKDVELRCDPISGHTALYWYRQSLGQGLEFLIYFQGNSAPDKSGLPSDRFSAERTGGSVSTLTIQRTQQEDSAVYLCASSRPSSGKDTQYFGPGTRLTVL.

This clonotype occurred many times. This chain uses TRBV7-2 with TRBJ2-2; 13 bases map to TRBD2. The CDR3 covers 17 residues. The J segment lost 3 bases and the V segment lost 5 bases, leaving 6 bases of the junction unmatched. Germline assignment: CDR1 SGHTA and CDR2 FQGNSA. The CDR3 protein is CASSKTSGGSYTGELFF. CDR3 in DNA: TGTGCCAGCAGCAAGACTAGCGGGGGGTCCTACACCGGGGAGCTGTTTTTT.

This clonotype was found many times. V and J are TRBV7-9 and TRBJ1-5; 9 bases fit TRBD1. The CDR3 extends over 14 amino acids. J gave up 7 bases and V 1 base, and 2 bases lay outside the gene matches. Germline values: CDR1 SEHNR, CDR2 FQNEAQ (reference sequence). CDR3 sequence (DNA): TGTGCCAGCAGCTTAGGGACAGGGGAACAGCCCCAGCATTTT. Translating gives CASSLGTGEQPQHF.

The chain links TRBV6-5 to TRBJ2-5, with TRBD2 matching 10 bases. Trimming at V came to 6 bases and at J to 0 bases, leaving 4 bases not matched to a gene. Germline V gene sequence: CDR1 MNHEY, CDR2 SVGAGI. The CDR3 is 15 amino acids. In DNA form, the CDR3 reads TGTGCCAGCAGCGAAACTAGCGGGGACCAAGAGACCCAGTACTTC. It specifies CASSETSGDQETQYF.